Shown below are 21 T cell receptor beta chains from a single sample sequenced in a study of cytomegalovirus exposure and HLA in healthy donors. The PCR contained 60 Vbeta and 13 Jbeta primers. Assay used: immunoSEQ multiplex PCR; TCRdb lists only in-frame clones, some missing. In the table there are 150,000 or so clones, around 76% of which are singletons. Sequenced sample: PBMCs. These TCRs come from a middle-aged man in good health and CMV-seronegative.

V usage is TRBV6-5 and J usage is TRBJ1-2; D perhaps matches TRBD1 (6 bases). The CDR3 length is 13 residues. V was pared by 6 bases and J by 6 bases, with 14 bases between. CDR1 is MNHEY and CDR2 is SVGAGI in the germline V gene. This CDR3 reads CASRLQGRDGYTF. The CDR3 region has the DNA TGTGCCAGCAGATTACAGGGTCGGGATGGCTACACCTTC.

V is TRBV15 and J is TRBJ1-4; the match to TRBD1 covers 11 bases. The CDR3 sequence is 16 residues long. V dropped 1 base and J dropped 8; count of bases not matched to a gene: 6. Germline-derived CDR1 and CDR2 are LNHNV and YYDKDF (reference sequence). The CDR3 coding sequence is TGTGCCACCAGCAGAGTCCCACGGGACAGGGGGGAAAAACTGTTTTTT. Encoded protein: CATSRVPRDRGEKLFF. Drawing the rest from reference TRBV15 and TRBJ1-4, the complete variable domain is DAMVIQNPRYQVTQFGKPVTLSCSQTLNHNVMYWYQQKSSQAPKLLFHYYDKDFNNEADTPDNFQSRRPNTSFCFLDIRSPGLGDTAMYLCATSRVPRDRGEKLFFGSGTQLSVL.

The chain combines TRBV5-1 with TRBJ2-3, with 11 bases lining up with TRBD2. CDR3 length: 16 amino acids. Germline V gene data show CDR1 as SGHRS and CDR2 as YFSETQ. Trimming removed 9 bases from V and 6 bases from J; junction bases left unmatched: 15. The CDR3 nucleotides read TGCGCCACCGCGATTCTAGCGGGAGGCGGGGTGGATACGCAGTATTTT. Amino acids: CATAILAGGGVDTQYF. The full variable domain, completed using reference TRBV5-1 and TRBJ2-3, is KAGVTQTPRYLIKTRGQQVTLSCSPISGHRSVSWYQQTPGQGLQFLFEYFSETQRNKGNFPGRFSGRQFSNSRSEMNVSTLELGDSALYLCATAILAGGGVDTQYFGPGTRLTVL.

V and J are TRBV28 and TRBJ2-2; 10 bases map to TRBD1. Per germline, CDR1 MDHEN and CDR2 SYDVKM. The CDR3 covers 17 residues. Trimming cost V 3 bases and J 6 bases; bases outside gene matches: 10. CDR3 sequence (DNA): TGTGCCAGCAGTTTCCCTCCGGGACAGGGGACCGCCGGGGAGCTGTTTTTT. Amino acids: CASSFPPGQGTAGELFF.

The CDR3 loop is CSVAKGSDNEQFF. CDR3 DNA sequence: TGCAGCGTCGCTAAGGGTAGCGACAATGAGCAGTTCTTC. The chain links TRBV29-1 to TRBJ2-1; perhaps TRBD2 as D (5 bases). V was cut by 6 bases and J by 5 bases, with 14 bases left in between. The CDR3 runs to 13 residues. Germline V lookup: CDR1 SQVTM, CDR2 ANQGSEA.

The chain employs TRBV13 and TRBJ1-1; D perhaps matches TRBD1 (5 bases). Trimming took 4 bases from V and 0 from J, leaving 12 bases between them. The CDR3 runs to 15 residues. Looked up from germline, CDR1 is PRHDT and CDR2 is FYEKMQ (reference sequence). CDR3 DNA sequence: TGTGCCAGCAGCTCGGCGGGGGGACTGAACACTGAAGCTTTCTTT. This translates into CASSSAGGLNTEAFF. The variable domain in full, with the rest retrieved from reference TRBV13 and TRBJ1-1, is AAGVIQSPRHLIKEKRETATLKCYPIPRHDTVYWYQQGPGQDPQFLISFYEKMQSDKGSIPDRFSAQQFSDYHSELNMSSLELGDSALYFCASSSAGGLNTEAFFGQGTRLTVV.

The chain is built from TRBV6-5 and TRBJ2-1, with a weak D call TRBD2 (5 bases). Trimming removed 2 bases at V and 0 bases at J, with 11 bases between. The germline V gene encodes CDR1 MNHEY and CDR2 SVGAGI. This CDR3 comprises 16 residues. Here the CDR3 DNA reads TGTGCCAGCAGTTACGGGCGGGCGCTCTCCTACAATGAGCAGTTCTTC. Translated: CASSYGRALSYNEQFF.

This clone was seen once. The chain links TRBV5-1 to TRBJ2-2; weak D call: TRBD2 (6 bases). This CDR3 spans 16 amino acids. The V gene lost 0 bases and the J gene lost 1 base, with 10 bases spanning the gap. Germline CDR1 reads SGHRS; CDR2 reads YFSETQ. CDR3 bases: TGCGCCAGCAGCTTGGGGGGAGGACAGAACACCGGGGAGCTGTTTTTT. Protein product: CASSLGGGQNTGELFF. Full variable domain (missing parts from reference TRBV5-1 and TRBJ2-2): KAGVTQTPRYLIKTRGQQVTLSCSPISGHRSVSWYQQTPGQGLQFLFEYFSETQRNKGNFPGRFSGRQFSNSRSEMNVSTLELGDSALYLCASSLGGGQNTGELFFGEGSRLTVL.

This chain connects TRBV19 to TRBJ2-7; 9 positions match TRBD1. The junction had 7 bases not matched to a gene; V was cut back by 5 bases and J by 2 bases. Germline assignment: CDR1 LNHDA and CDR2 SQIVND (reference sequence). CDR3 size: 15 residues. CDR3 sequence: CASSFPGQGTYEQYF. CDR3 coding DNA: TGTGCCAGTAGTTTTCCGGGACAGGGTACCTACGAGCAGTACTTC. Full variable domain (remainder filled in from reference TRBV19 and TRBJ2-7): DGGITQSPKYLFRKEGQNVTLSCEQNLNHDAMYWYRQDPGQGLRLIYYSQIVNDFQKGDIAEGYSVSREKKESFPLTVTSAQKNPTAFYLCASSFPGQGTYEQYFGPGTRLTVT.

This clone was seen more than once but under ten times. The chain's CDR3 is CASSRESGTDTQYF. The CDR3 nucleotides read TGTGCCAGCTCACGGGAGAGCGGCACAGATACGCAGTATTTT. The chain uses TRBV18 and TRBJ2-3; D is perhaps TRBD2 (5 bases). This CDR3 has 14 residues. In germline, CDR1 is KGHSH, CDR2 LQKENI. The germline V and J ends were trimmed by 4 bases and 1 base, with 9 bases remaining between them.

This sequence joins TRBV7-9 and TRBJ2-7; perhaps TRBD1 as D (6 bases). V was cut by 4 bases and J by 5 bases, with 15 bases left in between. Germline V gene data show CDR1 as SEHNR and CDR2 as FQNEAQ (reference sequence). The CDR3 extends over 14 amino acids. CDR3 bases: TGTGCCAGCAGCTCTGACAGCGCAGGGGACGAGCAGTACTTC. The encoded protein is CASSSDSAGDEQYF.

V usage is TRBV19 and J usage is TRBJ2-7; 8 nucleotides align to TRBD1. This CDR3 has 14 amino acids. CDR1 and CDR2 from the germline V gene are LNHDA and SQIVND (reference sequence). V gave up 3 bases and J gave up 6 bases; unmatched junction bases: 7. In DNA, the CDR3 is TGTGCCAGTAGTATGCAGGGGGCAATTGGCGAGCAGTACTTC. Translation: CASSMQGAIGEQYF.

The chain combines TRBV4-1 with TRBJ2-1; no clear D gene. CDR3 length: 11 residues. The ends were cut back, 11 bases at V and 2 bases at J, with 7 bases in the middle. Looked up from germline, CDR1 is MGHRA and CDR2 is YSYEKL. The CDR3 protein is CASGAYNEQFF. The CDR3 nucleotides read TGCGCCTCTGGAGCCTACAATGAGCAGTTCTTC.

The chain combines TRBV28 with TRBJ2-7; D perhaps matches TRBD2 (5 bases). From germline, CDR1 is MDHEN and CDR2 SYDVKM. The CDR3 contains 13 residues. Trimming shortened V by 5 bases and J by 1 base, and 9 bases separated the two germline ends. The CDR3 sequence: CASSVDWSYEQYF. CDR3 in DNA: TGTGCCAGCAGTGTGGACTGGTCCTACGAGCAGTACTTC.

This clone was observed a handful of times. The chain employs TRBV5-6 and TRBJ2-5; D is unresolved. V lost 4 bases and J 5 bases, leaving 6 bases between the germline ends. Germline V gene lookup returns CDR1 SGHDT and CDR2 YYEEEE. CDR3 length: 11 residues. This CDR3 is CASSLRETQYF. The CDR3 DNA sequence: TGTGCCAGCAGCCTCAGGGAGACCCAGTACTTC.

The rearrangement uses TRBV7-8 and TRBJ2-1, with 10 positions matching TRBD2. The CDR3 is 17 amino acids. Germline CDR1 reads SGHVS; CDR2 reads FQNEAQ. The J segment lost 2 bases and the V segment lost 4 bases, leaving 8 bases of the junction unmatched. CDR3 amino acids: CASSWGSLAGAYNEQFF. DNA for the CDR3: TGTGCCAGCAGCTGGGGAAGTCTAGCGGGAGCCTACAATGAGCAGTTCTTC.

J is TRBJ2-5 and V is TRBV5-1; 7 positions match TRBD2. CDR1 is SGHRS, CDR2 YFSETQ, per germline. The CDR3 covers 15 residues. The V segment lost 2 bases and the J segment 8 bases; nucleotides outside the gene matches: 12. The CDR3 here is CASSLAAREMSTQYF. DNA for the CDR3: TGCGCCAGCAGCTTAGCAGCGCGGGAGATGTCCACCCAGTACTTC.

This chain links TRBV7-9 with TRBJ1-5; weak D call: TRBD1 (5 bases). Trimming removed 3 bases at V and 7 bases at J, with 10 bases between. Germline V lookup: CDR1 SEHNR, CDR2 FQNEAQ (reference sequence). This CDR3 region has 13 residues. CDR3 in DNA: TGTGCCAGCAGCTTTGATTGGGGCCAGCCCCAGCATTTT. This codes for CASSFDWGQPQHF.

The chain has TRBV2 and TRBJ1-1; the match to TRBD1 covers 7 bases. The CDR3 is 13 amino acids. Germline-derived CDR1 and CDR2 are SNHLY and FYNNEI. V lost 4 bases to trimming and J lost 4 bases; unmatched junction nucleotides: 3. CDR3 nucleotide sequence: TGTGCCAGCAGTGGGGACAGTGCCACTGAAGCTTTCTTT. Translated: CASSGDSATEAFF. The full variable domain, with the rest looked up from reference TRBV2 and TRBJ1-1, is EPEVTQTPSHQVTQMGQEVILRCVPISNHLYFYWYRQILGQKVEFLVSFYNNEISEKSEIFDDQFSVERPDGSNFTLKIRSTKLEDSAMYFCASSGDSATEAFFGQGTRLTVV.

This chain connects TRBV4-2 to TRBJ2-1; D ambiguous. The germline V gene encodes CDR1 LGHNA and CDR2 YNFKEQ. V shed 1 base and J shed 0 bases, with 13 bases lying between them. The CDR3 is made up of 17 amino acids. The CDR3 DNA reads as TGTGCCAGCAGCCAAGGGTCGGCGGAGCGCTCCTACAATGAGCAGTTCTTC. Amino acids: CASSQGSAERSYNEQFF.

This clone was seen once. The chain joins TRBV5-3 to TRBJ1-2; 8 nucleotides line up with TRBD1. TRBV5-3 is assigned to the ORF class and has an uncertain function. V dropped 1 base and J dropped 3; count of bases not matched to a gene: 5. The CDR3 extends over 15 amino acids. In DNA form, the CDR3 reads TGTGCCAGAAGCTTGAACGGCAGGGGGCACTATGGCTACACCTTC. This sequence encodes CARSLNGRGHYGYTF.